The rows below give T cell receptor beta chains drawn from one sample of a study of T cells in Graves' hyperthyroidism and ophthalmopathy. TCRdb re-called the multiplex PCR reads with MiXCR, one entry per CDR3 protein. This sample has about 260,000 distinct CDR3 sequences, with 20% to 30% found just once. Sequenced sample: blood. The receptors derive from a man aged 40-50 years with Graves' hyperthyroidism that later progressed to Graves' ophthalmopathy. The CDR3 runs from the conserved cysteine through the conserved F or W. The D gene is left open where the match is weak. Clone size is shown for a subset of rows, as once, few, many or a class of expanded clone.

J gene	D gene	V gene	clone size	CDR3 length	CDR3 protein	CDR3 DNA
TRBJ2-7	NA	TRBV2	many	12	CASSGDYYEQYF	TGTGCCAGCAGTGGCGACTACTACGAGCAGTACTTC
TRBJ1-1	NA	TRBV12-3/TRBV12-4	NA	13	CASSLDSSWEAFF	TGTGCCAGCAGTTTAGACAGCTCCTGGGAAGCTTTCTTT
TRBJ2-7	TRBD2	TRBV6-1	many	15	CASSEAAGGSYEQYF	TGTGCCAGCAGTGAAGCAGCGGGAGGCTCCTACGAGCAGTACTTC
TRBJ2-7	TRBD2	TRBV6-5	once	14	CASRYYGTRNEQYF	TGTGCCAGCCGTTACTACGGGACTAGGAACGAGCAGTACTTC
TRBJ1-2	NA	TRBV4-1	many	15	CASSQDRNRAGGYTF	TGCGCCAGCAGCCAAGACCGGAACAGGGCTGGCGGCTACACCTTC
TRBJ2-2	TRBD2	TRBV29-1	many	16	CSVIWASYSGTGELFF	TGCAGCGTTATTTGGGCCTCTTATAGCGGGACCGGGGAGCTGTTTTTT
TRBJ2-4	TRBD2	TRBV28	NA	23	CASRLTSGRAGPRGSTAKNIQYF	TGTGCCAGCAGATTGACTAGCGGGAGAGCTGGGCCGCGGGGCTCAACAGCCAAAAACATTCAGTACTTC
TRBJ2-5	TRBD1	TRBV7-2	NA	14	CASSFDREAETQYF	TGTGCCAGCAGCTTTGACAGGGAAGCAGAGACCCAGTACTTC
TRBJ2-5	NA	TRBV11-2	once	15	CACLSGGSRFETQYF	TGTGCCTGTTTGAGTGGGGGAAGCAGATTCGAGACCCAGTACTTC
TRBJ1-1	NA	TRBV20-1	NA	16	CSARDLISGSDTEAFF	TGCAGTGCTAGAGATCTCATTTCAGGGTCAGACACTGAAGCTTTCTTT
TRBJ1-2	NA	TRBV20-1	many	12	CSARDEIYGYTF	TGCAGTGCTAGAGATGAGATCTATGGCTACACCTTC
TRBJ2-7	TRBD1	TRBV19	many	15	CASSDPGQGAREQYF	TGTGCCAGTAGTGACCCGGGACAGGGGGCCCGAGAGCAGTACTTC
TRBJ1-1	TRBD1	TRBV2	many	15	CASSGNRGKGTEAFF	TGTGCCAGCAGTGGGAACAGGGGGAAAGGCACTGAAGCTTTCTTT
TRBJ2-7	TRBD2	TRBV6-5	NA	14	CASSYSGTSGEQYF	TGTGCCAGCAGTTACTCGGGGACTAGCGGAGAGCAGTACTTC
TRBJ2-7	TRBD2	TRBV3-1	NA	19	CASSQEKGLAGKRNYEQYF	TGTGCCAGCAGCCAAGAAAAGGGACTAGCGGGTAAGAGGAACTACGAGCAGTACTTC
TRBJ1-2	NA	TRBV5-1	many	12	CASSLDGSGYTF	TGCGCCAGCAGCTTGGATGGAAGCGGCTACACCTTC
TRBJ2-5	NA	TRBV6-5	many	14	CASSYAGRQETQYF	TGTGCCAGCAGTTATGCGGGACGCCAAGAGACCCAGTACTTC
TRBJ2-5	NA	TRBV7-6	few	14	CASSLAPTGGAQYF	TGTGCCAGCAGCCTAGCCCCGACAGGTGGGGCCCAGTACTTC
TRBJ1-1	TRBD1	TRBV12-3/TRBV12-4	NA	15	CASSHRQGTGTEAFF	TGTGCCAGCAGTCACCGACAGGGAACGGGCACTGAAGCTTTCTTT
TRBJ2-2	TRBD2	TRBV19	many	15	CASSTSGRFNGELFF	TGTGCCAGTAGTACAAGCGGGAGGTTCAACGGGGAGCTGTTTTTT
TRBJ1-5	NA	TRBV6-1	NA	16	CASSELAPYSNQPQHF	TGTGCCAGCAGTGAATTGGCCCCATATAGCAATCAGCCCCAGCATTTT
TRBJ2-5	NA	TRBV12-3/TRBV12-4	many	14	CASSSSHIQETQYF	TGTGCCAGCAGTTCCAGTCACATTCAAGAGACCCAGTACTTC
TRBJ2-7	TRBD2	TRBV11-1	NA	17	CASSLSNLAGGRDEQYF	TGTGCCAGCAGCTTATCCAATTTAGCGGGAGGACGGGACGAGCAGTACTTC
TRBJ1-3	NA	TRBV2	many	12	CASSEPRNTIYF	TGTGCCAGCAGTGAACCCCGAAACACCATATATTTT
TRBJ2-7	NA	TRBV28	many	12	CASSLRTYEQYF	TGTGCCAGCAGTCTCAGAACCTACGAGCAGTACTTC
TRBJ2-7	NA	TRBV6-1	NA	11	CASTLDALQYF	TGTGCCAGCACCCTGGACGCTTTGCAGTACTTC
TRBJ1-1	NA	TRBV7-2	many	13	CASSPGPTPEAFF	TGTGCCAGCAGCCCAGGGCCTACCCCTGAAGCTTTCTTT
TRBJ1-1	NA	TRBV12-3/TRBV12-4	once	11	CASSPAGGAFF	TGTGCCAGCAGTCCCGCGGGGGGAGCTTTCTTT